Listed below are T cell receptor beta chains from one sample, sequenced in a study of T cell changes during pregnancy in multiple sclerosis. Method: immunoSEQ multiplex PCR; TCRdb's copy keeps in-frame clones and lacks some. The profile shows about 130,000 clones, around 95% of them singletons. The sequencing used peripheral blood, collected after pregnancy. Receptors originate from a female donor with multiple sclerosis, enrolled in a pregnancy study. The CDR3 runs from the conserved cysteine through the conserved F or W. A D gene is named only where the DNA matches it firmly. Clone size is not always given. Where it is, it says once, few, many or a class for expanded clones.

d_call	v_call	j_call	clone_size	cdr3_aa	cdr3_nt
NA	TRBV6-1	TRBJ2-5	NA	CASSEEMAYF	TGTGCCAGCAGTGAAGAGATGGCATACTTC
NA	TRBV18	TRBJ1-2	NA	CASSHRGDYGYTF	TGTGCCAGCTCGCATCGGGGAGACTATGGCTACACCTTC
TRBD2	TRBV19	TRBJ2-3	NA	CASSPWTSGRTDTQYF	TGTGCCAGTAGTCCATGGACTAGCGGGAGAACAGATACGCAGTATTTT
NA	TRBV27	TRBJ2-1	NA	CASSLPGLNEQFF	TGTGCCAGCAGTTTACCGGGACTCAATGAGCAGTTCTTC
NA	TRBV5-1	TRBJ1-2	NA	CASSLVSGGRNYGYTF	TGCGCCAGCAGCTTGGTTTCCGGGGGGCGGAACTATGGCTACACCTTC
TRBD2	TRBV5-1	TRBJ2-1	NA	CASSLGLADLNEQFF	TGCGCCAGCAGCTTGGGACTAGCGGATTTAAATGAGCAGTTCTTC
NA	TRBV6-5	TRBJ1-4	NA	CASSRDEKLFF	TGTGCCAGCAGTCGGGATGAAAAACTGTTTTTT
NA	TRBV30	TRBJ2-2	NA	CAWSVHTTGELFF	TGTGCCTGGAGTGTACATACCACCGGGGAGCTGTTTTTT
NA	TRBV4-1	TRBJ2-7	NA	CASSLTRDFYEQYF	TGCGCCAGCAGCCTCACAAGGGACTTCTACGAGCAGTACTTC
NA	TRBV27	TRBJ2-1	NA	CASSLGTWGGRGEQFF	TGTGCCAGCAGTTTAGGGACTTGGGGGGGGCGCGGTGAGCAGTTCTTC
NA	TRBV2	TRBJ1-2	NA	CASRSGLNYGYTF	TGTGCCAGCAGGAGTGGTCTGAACTATGGCTACACCTTC
NA	TRBV6-6	TRBJ2-7	NA	CASSSRQASSYEQYF	TGTGCCAGCAGTTCCCGACAGGCGAGCTCCTACGAGCAGTACTTC
NA	TRBV9	TRBJ2-1	once	CASSVEIGQYNEQFF	TGTGCCAGCAGCGTAGAAATTGGACAGTACAATGAGCAGTTCTTC
NA	TRBV5-4	TRBJ2-7	NA	CASSLGLRGPGEQYF	TGTGCCAGCAGCTTGGGGTTGCGGGGCCCGGGCGAGCAGTACTTC
TRBD2	TRBV5-1	TRBJ2-2	NA	CASSLPRTSGSVTGELFF	TGCGCCAGCAGCTTGCCGAGGACTAGCGGGAGCGTCACCGGGGAGCTGTTTTTT
NA	TRBV27	TRBJ1-1	NA	CASSFSASAEAFF	TGTGCCAGCAGTTTCTCCGCCAGTGCTGAAGCTTTCTTT
TRBD2	TRBV13	TRBJ2-5	NA	CASSPQGTSGSETQYF	TGTGCCAGCAGCCCACAAGGGACTAGCGGGAGCGAGACCCAGTACTTC
NA	TRBV19	TRBJ1-5	NA	CATPMPQHF	TGTGCCACTCCTATGCCCCAGCATTTT
NA	TRBV4-3	TRBJ1-1	many	CASSQEGAPKAEAFF	TGCGCCAGCAGCCAAGAGGGGGCCCCTAAGGCTGAAGCTTTCTTT
TRBD2	TRBV29-1	TRBJ2-1	NA	CSVEDLILAGDDNEQFF	TGCAGCGTTGAAGACCTTATACTAGCGGGAGACGACAATGAGCAGTTCTTC
TRBD2	TRBV4-1	TRBJ2-7	NA	CASSQDGGSNYEQYF	TGCGCCAGCAGCCAAGACGGCGGGAGCAACTACGAGCAGTACTTC
TRBD1	TRBV7-2	TRBJ2-7	NA	CASSPDRGSYEQYF	TGTGCCAGCAGCCCGGACAGGGGCAGCTACGAGCAGTACTTC
TRBD1	TRBV25-1	TRBJ2-1	NA	CASSELTGQGYNEQFF	TGTGCCAGCAGTGAATTAACGGGACAGGGATACAATGAGCAGTTCTTC
NA	TRBV28	TRBJ2-7	NA	CASSLSLDEQYF	TGTGCCAGCAGTTTGTCACTAGACGAGCAGTACTTC
NA	TRBV19	TRBJ1-4	NA	CATSRRAGATNEKLFF	TGTGCCACCTCAAGGCGTGCGGGGGCAACTAATGAAAAACTGTTTTTT
NA	TRBV28	TRBJ1-1	NA	CASHTIHRGINTEAFF	TGTGCCAGCCATACCATCCACCGGGGGATAAACACTGAAGCTTTCTTT
NA	TRBV15	TRBJ2-3	NA	CATSREDYARADTQYF	TGTGCCACCAGCAGAGAAGATTACGCACGGGCAGATACGCAGTATTTT
TRBD2	TRBV6-6	TRBJ2-7	once	CASSFSPGTSGYEQYF	TGTGCCAGCAGTTTCTCACCCGGGACTAGCGGCTACGAGCAGTACTTC
NA	TRBV5-5	TRBJ2-4	NA	CASSSVGGVKGNIQYF	TGTGCCAGCAGCTCCGTAGGGGGGGTTAAGGGGAACATTCAGTACTTC
TRBD1	TRBV7-9	TRBJ2-7	NA	CASSLAGTGGRFYEQYF	TGTGCCAGCAGCTTAGCCGGGACAGGGGGAAGGTTCTACGAGCAGTACTTC
NA	TRBV9	TRBJ1-2	NA	CASSAGLGAGYTF	TGTGCCAGCAGCGCGGGGTTAGGCGCGGGCTACACCTTC
NA	TRBV7-2	TRBJ1-2	NA	CASSLATGPNYGYTF	TGTGCCAGCAGCTTAGCAACAGGGCCTAACTATGGCTACACCTTC
TRBD1	TRBV4-3	TRBJ2-7	NA	CASSQGQGLYEQYF	TGCGCCAGCAGCCAGGGACAGGGGTTATACGAGCAGTACTTC
NA	TRBV7-9	TRBJ2-2	NA	CASSLGSGNTGELFF	TGTGCCAGCAGCCTAGGTAGCGGGAACACCGGGGAGCTGTTTTTT
NA	TRBV6-1	TRBJ1-2	NA	CASSGTAVPSLGANYGYTF	TGTGCCAGCAGTGGGACAGCCGTTCCTAGTCTAGGGGCTAACTATGGCTACACCTTC
NA	TRBV27	TRBJ2-5	NA	CASSSPSGHLQETQYF	TGTGCCAGCAGTTCCCCCTCGGGACATTTGCAAGAGACCCAGTACTTC
TRBD2	TRBV13	TRBJ2-7	NA	CASSIARGAYEQYF	TGTGCCAGCAGCATCGCACGGGGGGCCTACGAGCAGTACTTC
NA	TRBV6-4	TRBJ2-7	NA	CASSDSCPRQSGGIQLGVVF	TGTGCCAGCAGTGACTCCTGTCCGAGACAAAGCGGCGGGATCCAACTGGGAGTAGTGTTC
TRBD2	TRBV12-5	TRBJ2-1	NA	CASGLSGSNGEQFF	TGTGCTAGTGGTCTCAGCGGGAGTAATGGTGAGCAGTTCTTC
TRBD2	TRBV28	TRBJ2-2	NA	CASSFSGRALAGELFF	TGTGCCAGCAGTTTTAGCGGGAGGGCCCTCGCCGGGGAGCTGTTTTTT
NA	TRBV18	TRBJ2-7	once	CASSQDRQSYEQYF	TGTGCCAGCTCACAGGACAGACAGAGCTACGAGCAGTACTTC
TRBD2	TRBV13	TRBJ2-1	NA	CASSLEDITSGTYNEQFF	TGTGCCAGCAGCTTGGAGGATATCACTAGCGGGACCTACAATGAGCAGTTCTTC
NA	TRBV7-8	TRBJ1-5	NA	CASRPSGSNQPQHF	TGTGCCAGCAGACCCTCCGGTAGCAATCAGCCCCAGCATTTT
NA	TRBV10-3	TRBJ2-5	NA	CAINSGVVGETQYF	TGTGCCATCAATTCGGGAGTGGTAGGAGAGACCCAGTACTTC
TRBD2	TRBV28	TRBJ2-5	NA	CASSLGLAGPQGTQYF	TGTGCCAGCAGCCTAGGACTAGCGGGACCTCAAGGGACCCAGTACTTC